The TCR beta chain under discussion was sequenced for a study of blood T cells in healthy people across ages (dated by TCRdb to the mid-2010s). For the study in its entirety: Template switching captured roughly one uniquely barcoded TCR beta cDNA molecule per two T cells in model experiments. Using deep sequencing normalized with unique cDNA molecular identifiers, the study measured how TCR beta repertoire diversity changes with age. Donors of different ages were randomly distributed across sequencing lanes to avoid experimental bias. Two additional independent replicas of 1 million unique cDNA reads from the same blood draw were analyzed for two donors (one aged 18 to 30 and one aged 80 or older). Donors were grouped into four age groups: young (average approximately 15 years), middle-aged (about 40), aged (around 60) and long-lived (over 80). Overall study outcomes, separate from this receptor: Because profiling used bulk unsorted PBMCs, naive and antigen-experienced compartments could not be compared conclusively. The CMV infection status of donors was not known, potentially confounding age-related changes in expanded clonotypes. As age increased, observed TCR beta diversity per million T cells dropped in a roughly linear way, and a significant reduction was already evident by age 40. The long-lived group showed more naive CD4+ T cells, fewer expanded clones and increased TCR diversity than the aged group, suggesting age selection. The percentage of naive T cells measured by flow cytometry correlated strongly with observed TCR beta diversity. Estimates of total diversity based on one million sequenced T cells were considered lower bounds and underestimates.

Libraries were prepared through 5' RACE. Sequencing was carried out with an Illumina HiSeq 2500. A second about 7 to 11 cycle PCR used a sample-barcoded 5' primer and a J-beta primer mix. Each TCR beta cDNA molecule received a unique molecular identifier from a template-switch 5' adaptor carrying 12 random nucleotides. At least 2.5 million CDR3-containing paired-end reads were obtained from each sample. The Mint cDNA synthesis kit, primed by a TRBC-specific oligonucleotide, was used to synthesize first-strand cDNA from all RNA. Following uracil-DNA glycosylase treatment, a first 18-cycle PCR with universal primers M1SS and BC2_uni_R was performed on all cDNA. The authors' analysis ran thus. Normalization of each sample was performed by random selection of 1 million high-quality reads, each carrying a distinct molecular identifier. Instead of being binned into consensus sequences, reads with shared molecular identifiers were discarded. MiTCR, run with a Q25 quality threshold and the strictest error-elimination algorithm, handled CDR3 identification, clonotype clustering and error correction. A nonparametric unseen species model with Euler transformation was used to estimate a lower bound on total TCR beta diversity. TCRdb applied fastp at Q25 and MiXCR to the public reads, then kept only in-frame beta chains. A single entry per CDR3 protein holds the most common genes and DNA from its merged rows. V and J calls and clone size were set by TCRdb, not the authors. The sample records about 1.6 million distinct CDR3 sequences, around 36% of which are singletons. The ten largest clones represent 11% of the sample.

CDR1 and CDR2 are read off the germline V gene as SGHDN and FVKESK. Here V drops 5 bases and J drops 3 bases, and the junction holds 8 bases not matched to any gene. The CDR3 runs 16 residues from the cysteine to the phenylalanine. Kept here is only the CDR3 DNA, which spans 48 bases and is read in frame from base 1. In regard to this clonotype: What this receptor recognizes is not known. No base quality values were provided; no much bigger clone lies one nucleotide off.

The approximately 39 donors, aged about 6 to 95 years, were systemically healthy Caucasian individuals from Russia. About 9.8 milliliters of peripheral blood were drawn from each donor into EDTA-treated Vacutainer tubes. Ficoll-Paque density-gradient centrifugation was used to isolate PBMCs, with at least 7 million obtained per sample. Trizol reagent was used to extract total RNA from PBMCs, with at least 5 micrograms per sample. Naive CD45RAhigh/CD27high T cell percentages were measured by flow cytometry on a PBMC aliquot from every donor. Sample: blood. The rearrangement joined TRBV14 to TRBJ2-1, with TRBD1 matching 9 junction bases. This receptor was identified in a woman aged 25 to 39 in good health. The nucleotides are TGTGCCAGCAGCGCGGCTACAGGGGGCGTCTACAATGAGCAGTTCTTC. Translated, it gives CASSAATGGVYNEQFF.